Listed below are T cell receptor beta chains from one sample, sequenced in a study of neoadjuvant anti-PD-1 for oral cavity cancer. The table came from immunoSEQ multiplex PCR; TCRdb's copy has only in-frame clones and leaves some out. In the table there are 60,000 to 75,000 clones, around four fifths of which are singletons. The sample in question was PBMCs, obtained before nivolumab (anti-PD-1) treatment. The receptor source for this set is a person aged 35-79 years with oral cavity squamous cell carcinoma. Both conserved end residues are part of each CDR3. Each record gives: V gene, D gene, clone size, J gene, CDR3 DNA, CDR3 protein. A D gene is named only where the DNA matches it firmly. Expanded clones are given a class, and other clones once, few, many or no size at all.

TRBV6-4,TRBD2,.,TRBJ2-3,TGTGCCAGCAGTGAAGCGGGGGGAGGGACAGATACGCAGTATTTT,CASSEAGGGTDTQYF
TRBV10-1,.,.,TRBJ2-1,TGCGCCAGCAGTGACAGTTTGGCCTACAATGAGCAGTTCTTC,CASSDSLAYNEQFF
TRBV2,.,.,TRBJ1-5,TGTGCCAGCAGTGAGGTGGGATGGGGTCAGCCCCAGCATTTT,CASSEVGWGQPQHF
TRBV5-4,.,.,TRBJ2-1,TGTGCCAGCAGCCCCCCGCAGGGGGAGCAGTTCTTC,CASSPPQGEQFF
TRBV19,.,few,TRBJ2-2,TGTGCCAGTAGTATTTTAGGGTTGGCCACCGGGGAGCTGTTTTTT,CASSILGLATGELFF
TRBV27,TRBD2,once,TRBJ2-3,TGTGCCAGCAGTTTCAGCGGGGTATACACAGATACGCAGTATTTT,CASSFSGVYTDTQYF
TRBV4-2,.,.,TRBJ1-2,TGTGCCAGCAGCCAAGACTCCGCCTATGGCTACACCTTC,CASSQDSAYGYTF
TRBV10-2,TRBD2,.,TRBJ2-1,TGCGCCAGCAGAGGACTAGCGGATGTCTCCTACAATGAGCAGTTCTTC,CASRGLADVSYNEQFF
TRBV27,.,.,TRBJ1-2,TGTGCCAGCAGTATCACAGTCAACTATGGCTACACCTTC,CASSITVNYGYTF
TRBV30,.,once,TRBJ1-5,TGTGCCTGGAGTGTAATTGGGCGGAATCAGCCCCAGCATTTT,CAWSVIGRNQPQHF
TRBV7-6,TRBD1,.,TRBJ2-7,TGTGCCAGCAGCTTAGCAAGGAGGGGGACAGGCTTTTACTTC,CASSLARRGTGFYF
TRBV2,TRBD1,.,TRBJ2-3,TGTGCCAGCAGTTACTCGGGACAGGGGTCAGATACGCAGTATTTT,CASSYSGQGSDTQYF
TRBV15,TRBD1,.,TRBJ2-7,TGTGCCACCAGCAGAGATACAGGGGGCATCTCCTACGAGCAGTACTTC,CATSRDTGGISYEQYF
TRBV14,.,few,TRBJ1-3,TGTGCCAGCAGCCCGCAGACAGGTACCTCTGGAAACACCATATATTTT,CASSPQTGTSGNTIYF
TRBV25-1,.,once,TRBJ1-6,TGTGCCAGCAGTTCCGGACTACTTAATTCACCCCTCCACTTT,CASSSGLLNSPLHF
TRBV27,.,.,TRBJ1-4,TGTGCCAGCAGTCCAGGACGGCGTTCCCCCCTGGGGCCTAATGAAAAACTGTTTTTT,CASSPGRRSPLGPNEKLFF
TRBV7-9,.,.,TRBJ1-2,TGTGCCAGCAGCTCCCGACAGGACTATGGCTACACCTTC,CASSSRQDYGYTF
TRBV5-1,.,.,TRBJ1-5,TGCGCCAGCAGCTTAGGAGGTTACGTCAATCAGCCCCAGCATTTT,CASSLGGYVNQPQHF
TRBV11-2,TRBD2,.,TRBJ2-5,TGTGCCAGCAGCTTTAGTTTGACTAGCGGTCGGGAGACCCAGTACTTC,CASSFSLTSGRETQYF
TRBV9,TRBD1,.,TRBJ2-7,TGTGCCAGCAGCCCCCATGGACAGGGGGCCCACGAGCAGTACTTC,CASSPHGQGAHEQYF
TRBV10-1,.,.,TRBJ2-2,TGCGCCAGCAGTGTAGGGCAGCGCACCGGGGAGCTGTTTTTT,CASSVGQRTGELFF
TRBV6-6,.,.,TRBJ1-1,TGTGCCAGCAGTTACGAGGGCCCCACTGAAGCTTTCTTT,CASSYEGPTEAFF
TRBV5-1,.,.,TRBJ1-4,TGCGCCAGCAGCACCCGAGGAGAGTATAATGAAAAACTGTTTTTT,CASSTRGEYNEKLFF
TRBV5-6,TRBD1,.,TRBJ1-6,TGTGCCAGCAGCTCCGAGACAGGGCGGGCTCACTTT,CASSSETGRAHF
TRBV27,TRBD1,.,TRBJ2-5,TGTGCCAGCAGACCTTACAGGGGGTTCGGGGAGACCCAGTACTTC,CASRPYRGFGETQYF
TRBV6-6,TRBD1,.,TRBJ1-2,TGTGCCAGCACGAGACAGGGCAGTGGCTACACCTTC,CASTRQGSGYTF
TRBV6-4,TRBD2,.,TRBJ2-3,TGTGCCAGCAGTGAGGCTAGCGGAAGAGATACGCAGTATTTT,CASSEASGRDTQYF
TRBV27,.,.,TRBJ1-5,TGTGCCAGCAGTTGGGGCGGCAATCAGCCCCAGCATTTT,CASSWGGNQPQHF
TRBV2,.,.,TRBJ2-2,TGTGCCAGCAGTGGGTGGCTCAGCGGGGAGCTGTTTTTT,CASSGWLSGELFF
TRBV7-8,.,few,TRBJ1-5,TGTGCCAGCAGCTTAGCGAGGGTTCCAGGGAGAGAGCAGCCCCAGCATTTT,CASSLARVPGREQPQHF
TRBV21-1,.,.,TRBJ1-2,TGTGCCAGCCCGGGACAGGGGCCGGTAGCGGAGGGCTACACCTTC,CASPGQGPVAEGYTF
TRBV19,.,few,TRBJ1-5,TGTGCCAGTAGTACTTACGACCGGGCGGCCCGAAAGCGGCCCCAGCATTTT,CASSTYDRAARKRPQHF
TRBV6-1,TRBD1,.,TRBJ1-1,TGTGCCAGCAGAGTGGGACAGATGAACACTGAAGCTTTCTTT,CASRVGQMNTEAFF
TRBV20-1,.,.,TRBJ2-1,TGCAGTGCCACAGGGACCCTTCGGGCCCTCTTC,CSATGTLRALF
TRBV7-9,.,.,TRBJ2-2,TGTGCCAGCAGCTTAATTAGGCGGGAGCTGTTTTTT,CASSLIRRELFF
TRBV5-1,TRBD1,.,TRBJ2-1,TGCGCCAGCAGCCCGGCCTCCCGGGACAGGGTCGACAATGAGCAGTTCTTC,CASSPASRDRVDNEQFF
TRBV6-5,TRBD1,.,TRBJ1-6,TGTGCCAGCAGTTATGTTGACAGGGGGTCCTCACCCCTCCACTTT,CASSYVDRGSSPLHF
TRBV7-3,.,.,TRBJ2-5,TGTGCCAGCAGCTTGGAGGCCCAAGAGACCCAGTACTTC,CASSLEAQETQYF
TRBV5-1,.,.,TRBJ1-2,TGCGCCAGCAGGTTTGGGGACTATGGCTACACCTTC,CASRFGDYGYTF
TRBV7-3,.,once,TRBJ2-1,TGTGCCAGCAGCTTAACGCGTTCAGGGATCGCGGTCAATGAGCAGTTCTTC,CASSLTRSGIAVNEQFF
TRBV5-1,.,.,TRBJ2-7,TGCGCCAGCAGCTTAAATCGCCCAGGCTACGAGCAGTACTTC,CASSLNRPGYEQYF